Presented here are 5 T cell receptor beta chains from one specimen sequenced in a study of naive CD8 T cells in extremely preterm neonates. Produced via immunoSEQ multiplex PCR; TCRdb's table is partial and in-frame only. Of about 6,100 clones detected, approximately 98% appear once; the ten largest clones hold 0.4%. Without labor or membrane rupture, elective cesareans at about 35-43 weeks supplied term cord blood. The sample comprised naive CD8+ T cells from cord blood. The receptors shown here come from a newborn in good health.

As DNA, the CDR3 is TGTGCCAGCAGCGGGGACAGGGGAGAGACCCAGTACTTC. This gives the protein CASSGDRGETQYF. V usage is TRBV9 and J usage is TRBJ2-5, with TRBD1 matching 10 bases. V dropped 3 bases and J dropped 4; count of bases not matched to a gene: 0. The CDR3 has 13 residues. Germline values: CDR1 SGDLS, CDR2 YYNGEE.

This sequence joins TRBV30 and TRBJ1-4; D is ambiguous. The CDR3 loop spans 14 amino acids. In germline, CDR1 is GTSNPN, CDR2 SVGIG (reference sequence). The V and J ends lost 4 bases and 0 bases respectively, with 9 bases between them. CDR3 sequence (DNA): TGTGCCTGGACACACCCTTCAACTAATGAAAAACTGTTTTTT. This encodes CAWTHPSTNEKLFF.

The chain joins TRBV6-6 to TRBJ2-7; D is perhaps TRBD2 (5 bases). The V end was cut by 2 bases, the J end by 3 bases, with 5 bases between. Germline lookup yields CDR1 MNHNY and CDR2 SVGAGI (reference sequence). The CDR3 runs 12 residues. CDR3: CASSYAGYEQYF. CDR3 nucleotides: TGTGCCAGCAGTTACGCGGGCTACGAGCAGTACTTC.

V usage is TRBV7-9 and J usage is TRBJ2-7; D unresolved. Deletions cut 5 bases from V and 4 bases from J, with 9 bases between. The germline CDR1 and CDR2 sequences are SEHNR and FQNEAQ (reference sequence). This CDR3 comprises 12 residues. This CDR3 reads CASSQVGYEQYF. The CDR3 DNA is TGTGCCAGCAGCCAAGTCGGTTACGAGCAGTACTTC.

The rearrangement uses TRBV6-1 and TRBJ2-7; tentatively, D is TRBD1 (5 bases). CDR3 length equals 13 residues. V lost 2 bases and J 3 bases, leaving 8 bases between the germline ends. Per germline, CDR1 MNHNS and CDR2 SASEGT. Here the CDR3 DNA reads TGTGCCAGCAGTGAAAACAGGAACTACGAGCAGTACTTC. It encodes CASSENRNYEQYF.